The entry that follows covers one T cell receptor beta chain sequence. What it recognizes is unknown. Germline CDR1 is SNHLY and CDR2 is FYNNEI. V lost 6 bases and J lost 2; bases outside the gene matches: 6. CDR3 size: 14 residues. Only in-frame clones appear in the TCRdb table, and some are missing; sequencing was by immunoSEQ multiplex PCR. The sample shows around 78,000 clones, about 90% of them seen only once. The data stem from a study of T cell responses to AZD1222 COVID-19 vaccine. Study information: Second-dose schedules of about 4 or about 12 weeks were combined. Study-wide results and limits: The CD4 TCRs associated with vaccination extended across spike and predominated at 160-218 and 743-854. The peak T cell response came first, and repertoires were sampled only after it. Clonal diversity was possibly underestimated, and the donors were mostly white British, with more females.

This specimen consisted of peripheral blood, obtained on day 0 of AZD1222 vaccination. The rearrangement uses TRBV2 and TRBJ2-7; 8 nucleotides agree with TRBD2. This sequence was found in an adult in good health. The CDR3 sequence: CASRPSGSPYEQYF. CDR3 sequence (DNA): TGTGCCAGCAGACCCAGCGGGAGCCCCTACGAGCAGTACTTC.